The sequence of this T cell receptor (beta chain) was determined in a study of spatial heterogeneity in lung cancer. In this sample, this clonotype turned up a few times. The antigen is undetermined. Time point reported: sample taken at primary tumor resection. From germline, CDR1 is SGHDT and CDR2 YYEEEE. The CDR3 consists of 14 residues. With V trimmed by 4 bases and J by 6 bases, 7 bases remained unmatched. TCRdb re-called the 5' RACE reads through MiXCR, storing one row per CDR3 protein. The sample shows about 4,000 distinct CDR3 sequences, roughly 10% of them seen only once. Findings and limits, study-wide: Intratumoral expanded alpha and beta TCR counts were found to track tumor mutation counts.

This sequence was found in a male donor with early-stage non-small cell lung cancer. The chain combines TRBV5-6 with TRBJ2-7; 10 nucleotides align to TRBD2. Sequencing was performed on lung tumor tissue, taken at surgery. The CDR3 sequence: CASSQLAGNSEQYF. The CDR3 nucleotides are TGTGCCAGCAGCCAACTAGCGGGAAATTCCGAGCAGTACTTC.